This T cell receptor (beta chain) was sequenced in a study of T cell responses to AZD1222 COVID-19 vaccine. The V end was cut by 6 bases, the J end by 3 bases, with 5 bases between. The CDR3 length is 11 residues. CDR1 MDHEN and CDR2 SYDVKM come from the germline V gene. Here immunoSEQ multiplex PCR was the method, and the copy in TCRdb shows in-frame clones only, minus some. The sample shows approximately 100,000 clones, 90% of them seen only once. As concerns this clone: Its antigen is unknown. Other DNA sequences in the sample encode the same CDR3.

General observations from the study: In a largely white British group with more females than males, clonal diversity was possibly underestimated. Seropositive AZD1222 recipients at baseline numbered only 5 to 7.

The clonotype comes from an adult in good health. The sequencing here drew on peripheral blood, taken on day 0 of AZD1222 vaccination. The chain is built from TRBV28 and TRBJ1-1; D uncertain. The CDR3 bases are TGTGCCAGCAGGAGGGACACTGAAGCTTTCTTT. Residues: CASRRDTEAFF.